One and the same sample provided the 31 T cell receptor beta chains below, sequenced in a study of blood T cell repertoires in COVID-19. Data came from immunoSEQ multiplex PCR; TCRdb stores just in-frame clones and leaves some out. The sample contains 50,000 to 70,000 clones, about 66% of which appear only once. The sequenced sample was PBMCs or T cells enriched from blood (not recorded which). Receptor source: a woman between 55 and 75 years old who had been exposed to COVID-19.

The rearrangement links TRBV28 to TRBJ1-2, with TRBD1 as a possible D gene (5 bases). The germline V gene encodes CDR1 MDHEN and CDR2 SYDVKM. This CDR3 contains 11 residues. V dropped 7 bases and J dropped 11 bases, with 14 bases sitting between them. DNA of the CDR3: TGTGCCAGCATTTCGGACACTTCGTACACCTTC. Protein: CASISDTSYTF.

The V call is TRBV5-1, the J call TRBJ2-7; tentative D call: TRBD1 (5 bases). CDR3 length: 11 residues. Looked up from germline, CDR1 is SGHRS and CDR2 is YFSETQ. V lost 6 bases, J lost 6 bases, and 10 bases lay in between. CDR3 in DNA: TGCGCCAGCAACGCTAGGGGCGAGCAGTACTTC. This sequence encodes CASNARGEQYF.

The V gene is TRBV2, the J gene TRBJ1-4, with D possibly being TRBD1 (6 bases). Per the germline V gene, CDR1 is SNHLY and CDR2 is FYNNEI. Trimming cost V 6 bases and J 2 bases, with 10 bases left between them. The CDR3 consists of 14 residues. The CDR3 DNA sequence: TGTGCCAGCAGCCACAGGGCGACTAATGAAAAACTGTTTTTT. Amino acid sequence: CASSHRATNEKLFF.

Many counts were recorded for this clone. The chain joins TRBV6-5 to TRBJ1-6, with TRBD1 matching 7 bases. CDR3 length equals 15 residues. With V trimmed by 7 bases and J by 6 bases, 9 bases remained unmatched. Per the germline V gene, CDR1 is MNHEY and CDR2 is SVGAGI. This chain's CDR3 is CASIPRAGGNSPLHF. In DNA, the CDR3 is TGTGCCAGCATCCCTCGGGCAGGGGGTAATTCACCCCTCCACTTT.

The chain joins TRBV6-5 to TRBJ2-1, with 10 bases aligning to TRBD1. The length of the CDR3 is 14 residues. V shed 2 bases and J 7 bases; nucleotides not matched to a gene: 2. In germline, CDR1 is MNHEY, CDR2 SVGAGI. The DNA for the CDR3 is TGTGCCAGCAGTTACCCGGGACAGGGGAATGAGCAGTTCTTC. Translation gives CASSYPGQGNEQFF.

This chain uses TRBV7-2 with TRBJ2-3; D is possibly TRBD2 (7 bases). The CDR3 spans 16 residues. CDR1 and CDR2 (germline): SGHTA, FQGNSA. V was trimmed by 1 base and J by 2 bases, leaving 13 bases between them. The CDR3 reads CASSLEGRGITDTQYF. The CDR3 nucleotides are TGTGCCAGCAGCTTAGAAGGGAGGGGGATCACAGATACGCAGTATTTT.

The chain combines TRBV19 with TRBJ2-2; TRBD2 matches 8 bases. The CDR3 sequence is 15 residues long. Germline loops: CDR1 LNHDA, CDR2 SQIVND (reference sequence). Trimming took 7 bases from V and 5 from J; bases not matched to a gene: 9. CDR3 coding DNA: TGTGCCAGTATAAGCAGGGGCGGGGGGACCGGGGAGCTGTTTTTT. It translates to CASISRGGGTGELFF.

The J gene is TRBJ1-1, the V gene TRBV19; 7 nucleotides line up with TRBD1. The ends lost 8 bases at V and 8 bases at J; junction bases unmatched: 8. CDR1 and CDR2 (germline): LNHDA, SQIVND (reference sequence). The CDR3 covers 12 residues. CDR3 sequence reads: CASSRPGGEAFF. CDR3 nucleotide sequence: TGTGCCAGTTCCCGCCCAGGGGGAGAAGCTTTCTTT.

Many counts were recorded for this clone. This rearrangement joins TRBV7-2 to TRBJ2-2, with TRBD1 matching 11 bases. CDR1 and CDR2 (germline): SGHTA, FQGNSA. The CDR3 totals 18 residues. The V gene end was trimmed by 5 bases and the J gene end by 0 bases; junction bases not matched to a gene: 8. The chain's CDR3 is CASSPRTGGVSNTGELFF. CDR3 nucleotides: TGTGCCAGCAGCCCTCGGACAGGGGGCGTATCGAACACCGGGGAGCTGTTTTTT.

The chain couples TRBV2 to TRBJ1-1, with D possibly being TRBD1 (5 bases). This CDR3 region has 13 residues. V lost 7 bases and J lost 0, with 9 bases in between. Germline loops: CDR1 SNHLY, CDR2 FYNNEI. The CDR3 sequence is CASTRQLNTEAFF. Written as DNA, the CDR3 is TGTGCCAGCACCAGACAGCTGAACACTGAAGCTTTCTTT.

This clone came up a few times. This chain's CDR3 is CASSPGTGTSYEQYF. CDR3 DNA sequence: TGTGCCAGCAGTCCAGGGACAGGGACATCCTACGAGCAGTACTTC. The chain employs TRBV5-5 and TRBJ2-7, with 9 bases lining up with TRBD1. This CDR3 comprises 15 residues. Trimming removed 5 bases from V and 1 base from J; junction bases left unmatched: 7. CDR1 and CDR2 from the germline V gene are SGHKS and YYEKEE (reference sequence). Looking up the rest from reference TRBV5-5 and TRBJ2-7 gives the full variable domain: DAGVTQSPTHLIKTRGQQVTLRCSPISGHKSVSWYQQVLGQGPQFIFQYYEKEERGRGNFPDRFSARQFPNYSSELNVNALLLGDSALYLCASSPGTGTSYEQYFGPGTRLTVT.

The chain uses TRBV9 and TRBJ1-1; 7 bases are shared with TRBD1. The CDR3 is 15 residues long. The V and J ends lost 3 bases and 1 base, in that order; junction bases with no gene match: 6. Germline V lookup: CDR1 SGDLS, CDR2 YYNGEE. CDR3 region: CASSAGQAGNTEAFF. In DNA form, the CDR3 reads TGTGCCAGCAGCGCAGGACAGGCGGGGAACACTGAAGCTTTCTTT.

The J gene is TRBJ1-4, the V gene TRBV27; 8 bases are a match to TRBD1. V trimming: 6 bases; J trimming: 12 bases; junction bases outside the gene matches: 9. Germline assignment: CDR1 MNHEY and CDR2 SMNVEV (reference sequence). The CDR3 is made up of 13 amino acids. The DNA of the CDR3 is TGTGCCAGCAGGACAGGGGCCCTGACGGAACTGTTTTTT. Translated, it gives CASRTGALTELFF.

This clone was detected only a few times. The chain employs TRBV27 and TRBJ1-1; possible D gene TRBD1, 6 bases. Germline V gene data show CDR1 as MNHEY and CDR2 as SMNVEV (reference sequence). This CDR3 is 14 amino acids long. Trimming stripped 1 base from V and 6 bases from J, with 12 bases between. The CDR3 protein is CASSLFGQSAEAFF. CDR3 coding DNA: TGTGCCAGCAGTTTATTTGGACAGTCAGCTGAAGCTTTCTTT.

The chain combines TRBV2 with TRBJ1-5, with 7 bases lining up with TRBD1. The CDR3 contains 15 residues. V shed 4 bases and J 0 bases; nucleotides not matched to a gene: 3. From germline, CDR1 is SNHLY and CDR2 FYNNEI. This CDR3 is CASSVQGNSNQPQHF. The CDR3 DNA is TGTGCCAGCAGTGTACAGGGGAATAGCAATCAGCCCCAGCATTTT.

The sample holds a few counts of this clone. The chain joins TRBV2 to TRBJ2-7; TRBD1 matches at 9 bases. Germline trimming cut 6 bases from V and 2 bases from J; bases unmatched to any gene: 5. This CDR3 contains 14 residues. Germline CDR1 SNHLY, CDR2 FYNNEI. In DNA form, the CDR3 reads TGTGCCAGCAGCGCCGGGACAGGGCCCTACGAGCAGTACTTC. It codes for CASSAGTGPYEQYF.

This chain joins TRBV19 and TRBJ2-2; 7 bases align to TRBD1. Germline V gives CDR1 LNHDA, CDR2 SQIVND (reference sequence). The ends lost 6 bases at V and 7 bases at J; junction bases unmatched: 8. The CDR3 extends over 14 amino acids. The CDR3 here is CASSPTGVVGELFF. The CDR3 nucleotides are TGTGCCAGTAGCCCCACAGGGGTGGTCGGGGAGCTGTTTTTT.

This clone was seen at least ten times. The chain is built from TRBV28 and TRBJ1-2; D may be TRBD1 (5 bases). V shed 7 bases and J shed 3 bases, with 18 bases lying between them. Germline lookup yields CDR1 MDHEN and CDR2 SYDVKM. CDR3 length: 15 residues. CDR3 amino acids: CASTPGVGAYYGYTF. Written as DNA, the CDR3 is TGTGCCAGCACCCCCGGAGTTGGGGCTTACTATGGCTACACCTTC.

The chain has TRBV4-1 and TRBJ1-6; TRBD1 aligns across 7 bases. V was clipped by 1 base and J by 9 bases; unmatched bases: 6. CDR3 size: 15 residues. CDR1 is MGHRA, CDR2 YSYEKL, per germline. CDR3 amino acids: CASSQGQGLASPLHF. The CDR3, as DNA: TGCGCCAGCAGCCAAGGACAGGGCCTAGCTTCACCCCTCCACTTT.

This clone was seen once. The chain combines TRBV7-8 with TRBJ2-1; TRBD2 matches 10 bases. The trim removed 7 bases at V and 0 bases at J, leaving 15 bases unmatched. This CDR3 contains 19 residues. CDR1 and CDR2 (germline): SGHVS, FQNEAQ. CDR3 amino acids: CASTIPGLAVGFSYNEQFF. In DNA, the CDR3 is TGTGCCAGCACAATCCCCGGACTAGCGGTGGGGTTCTCCTACAATGAGCAGTTCTTC.

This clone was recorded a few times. CDR3 DNA sequence: TGTGCCAGCAGCTTGGCCTTGGCAGGGGGCCTAGATTCACCCCTCCACTTT. The encoded protein is CASSLALAGGLDSPLHF. This rearrangement joins TRBV5-5 to TRBJ1-6, with TRBD1 identical over 8 bases. Trimming cost V 0 bases and J 8 bases; bases outside gene matches: 10. From germline, CDR1 is SGHKS and CDR2 YYEKEE (reference sequence). CDR3 length: 17 amino acids.

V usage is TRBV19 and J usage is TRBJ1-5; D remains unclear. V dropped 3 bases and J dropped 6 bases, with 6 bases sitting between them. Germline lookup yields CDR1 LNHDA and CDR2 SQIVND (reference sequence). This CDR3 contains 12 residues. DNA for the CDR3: TGTGCCAGTAGTATGACGGGTCAGCCCCAGCATTTT. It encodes CASSMTGQPQHF.

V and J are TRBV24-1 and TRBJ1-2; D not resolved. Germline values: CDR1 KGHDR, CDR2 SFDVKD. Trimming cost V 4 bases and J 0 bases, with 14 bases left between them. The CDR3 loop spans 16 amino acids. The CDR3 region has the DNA TGTGCCACCAGTGACCGGTCGGTAACCCCTAACTATGGCTACACCTTC. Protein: CATSDRSVTPNYGYTF.

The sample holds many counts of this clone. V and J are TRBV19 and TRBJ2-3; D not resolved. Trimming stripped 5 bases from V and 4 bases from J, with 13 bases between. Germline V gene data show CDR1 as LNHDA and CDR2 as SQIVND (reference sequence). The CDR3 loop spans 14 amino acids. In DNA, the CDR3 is TGTGCCAGTAGTGTGAGATTAGTCCCAGATACGCAGTATTTT. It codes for CASSVRLVPDTQYF.

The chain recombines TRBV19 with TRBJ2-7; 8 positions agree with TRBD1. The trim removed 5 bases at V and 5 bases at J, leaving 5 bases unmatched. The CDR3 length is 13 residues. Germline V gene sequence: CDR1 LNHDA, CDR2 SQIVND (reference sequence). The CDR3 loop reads CASSPAGQDEQYF. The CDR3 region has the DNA TGTGCCAGTAGTCCGGCGGGACAGGACGAGCAGTACTTC.

CDR3 bases: TGTGCCAGCAGCTCCAACAGCCAGACCCAGCATTTT. Its protein is CASSSNSQTQHF. The V and J genes are TRBV7-2 and TRBJ1-5; D remains unclear. V was clipped by 4 bases and J by 11 bases, with 12 bases between them. The CDR3 is 12 amino acids. From germline, CDR1 is SGHTA and CDR2 FQGNSA.

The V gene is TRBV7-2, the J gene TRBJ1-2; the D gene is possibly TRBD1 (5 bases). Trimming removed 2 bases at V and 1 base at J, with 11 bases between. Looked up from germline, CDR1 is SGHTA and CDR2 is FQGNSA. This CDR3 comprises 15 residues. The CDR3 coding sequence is TGTGCCAGCAGCTTATCCCTCAGGGATAACTATGGCTACACCTTC. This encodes CASSLSLRDNYGYTF.

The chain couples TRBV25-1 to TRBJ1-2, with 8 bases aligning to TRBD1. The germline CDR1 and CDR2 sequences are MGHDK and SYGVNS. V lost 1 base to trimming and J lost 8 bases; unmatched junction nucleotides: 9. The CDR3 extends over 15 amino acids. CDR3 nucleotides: TGTGCCAGCAGTGAATCGGCCCAGGGGGCGGGAGGCTACACCTTC. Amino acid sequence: CASSESAQGAGGYTF.

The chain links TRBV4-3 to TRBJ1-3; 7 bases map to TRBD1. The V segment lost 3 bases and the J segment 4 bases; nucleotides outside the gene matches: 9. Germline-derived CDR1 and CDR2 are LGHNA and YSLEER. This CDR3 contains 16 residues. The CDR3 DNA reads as TGCGCCAGCAGCCAGGGCAGGGGGGCGCAGGGAAACACCATATATTTT. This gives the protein CASSQGRGAQGNTIYF.

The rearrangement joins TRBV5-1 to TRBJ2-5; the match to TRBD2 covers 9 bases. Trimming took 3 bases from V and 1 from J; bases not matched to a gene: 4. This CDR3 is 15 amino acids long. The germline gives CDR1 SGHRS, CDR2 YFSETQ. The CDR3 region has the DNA TGCGCCAGCAGCTCTAGCGGGACCCCCCAAGAGACCCAGTACTTC. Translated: CASSSSGTPQETQYF. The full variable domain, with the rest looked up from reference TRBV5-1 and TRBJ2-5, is KAGVTQTPRYLIKTRGQQVTLSCSPISGHRSVSWYQQTPGQGLQFLFEYFSETQRNKGNFPGRFSGRQFSNSRSEMNVSTLELGDSALYLCASSSSGTPQETQYFGPGTRLLVL.

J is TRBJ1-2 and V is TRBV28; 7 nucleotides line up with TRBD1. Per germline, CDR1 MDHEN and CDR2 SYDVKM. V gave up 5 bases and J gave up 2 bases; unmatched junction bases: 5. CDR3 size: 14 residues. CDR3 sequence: CASSISDRNYGYTF. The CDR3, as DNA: TGTGCCAGCAGTATTTCGGACAGGAACTATGGCTACACCTTC.